This T cell receptor (beta chain) came from a study of blood T cell repertoires in COVID-19. Study context: Samples came from the United States, Italy and Spain, spanning acute and convalescent COVID-19. PBMCs, B-cell-depleted T cells, or T cells provided the cDNA or gDNA that made up the material.

Germline CDR1 reads SGHTA; CDR2 reads FQGNSA. Losses at the gene ends were 5 bases for V and 16 bases for J; bases not matched to a gene: 8. The CDR3 has 13 residues. Authors' analysis steps: For nucleated cells, counts were estimated from reference gene primer amplification. TCRdb keeps only in-frame clones here, not all; method: immunoSEQ multiplex PCR. V and J calls and clone size are as listed in that table; D and trimming were resolved from the DNA. The repertoire holds 29,000 or so clones, roughly nine tenths seen once, with roughly a tenth in the top ten. Material: peripheral blood. The receptor was isolated from a man between 60 and 75 years old with acute or convalescent COVID-19. The chain carries TRBV7-2 and TRBJ2-1; 13 positions match TRBD2. The CDR3 DNA sequence: TGTGCCAGCAGCCCACTAGCGGGAGGGCCTGGTTTCTTC. Encoded protein: CASSPLAGGPGFF.